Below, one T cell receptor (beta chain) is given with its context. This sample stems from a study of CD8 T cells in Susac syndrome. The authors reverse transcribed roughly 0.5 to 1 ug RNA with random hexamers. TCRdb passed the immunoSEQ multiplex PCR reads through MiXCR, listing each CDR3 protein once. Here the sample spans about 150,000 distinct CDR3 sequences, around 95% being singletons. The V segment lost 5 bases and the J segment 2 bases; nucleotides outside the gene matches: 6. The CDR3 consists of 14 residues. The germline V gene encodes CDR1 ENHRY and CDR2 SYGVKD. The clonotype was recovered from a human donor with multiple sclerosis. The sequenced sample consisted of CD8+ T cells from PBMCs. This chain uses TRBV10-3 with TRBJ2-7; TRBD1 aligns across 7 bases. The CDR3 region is CAISPGGQTYEQYF. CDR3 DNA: TGTGCCATCAGTCCAGGGGGACAGACCTACGAGCAGTACTTC.